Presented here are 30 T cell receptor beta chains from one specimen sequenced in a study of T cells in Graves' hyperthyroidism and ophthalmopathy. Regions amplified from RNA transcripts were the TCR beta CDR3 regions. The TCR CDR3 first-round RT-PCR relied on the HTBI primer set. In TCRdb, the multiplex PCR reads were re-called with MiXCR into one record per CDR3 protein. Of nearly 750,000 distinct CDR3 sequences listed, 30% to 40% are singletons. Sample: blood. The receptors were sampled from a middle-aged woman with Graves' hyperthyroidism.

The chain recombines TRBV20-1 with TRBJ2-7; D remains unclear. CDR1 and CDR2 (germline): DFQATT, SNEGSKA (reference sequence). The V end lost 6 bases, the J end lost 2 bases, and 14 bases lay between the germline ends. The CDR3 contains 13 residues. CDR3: CSARRRHTYEQYF. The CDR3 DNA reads TGCAGTGCAAGAAGACGCCATACCTACGAGCAGTACTTC.

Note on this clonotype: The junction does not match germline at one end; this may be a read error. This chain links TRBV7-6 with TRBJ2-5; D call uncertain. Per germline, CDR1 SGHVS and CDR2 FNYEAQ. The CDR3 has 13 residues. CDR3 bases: TGTGCCAACAGCTTAAACACAAAAGAGACCCAGTACTTC. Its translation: CANSLNTKETQYF.

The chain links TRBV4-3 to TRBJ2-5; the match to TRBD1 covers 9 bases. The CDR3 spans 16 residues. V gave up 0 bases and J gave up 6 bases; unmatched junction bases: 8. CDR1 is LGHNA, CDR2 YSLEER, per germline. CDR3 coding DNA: TGCGCCAGCAGCCAAGATGGGGACAGGGCAGGACAGACCCAGTACTTC. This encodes CASSQDGDRAGQTQYF.

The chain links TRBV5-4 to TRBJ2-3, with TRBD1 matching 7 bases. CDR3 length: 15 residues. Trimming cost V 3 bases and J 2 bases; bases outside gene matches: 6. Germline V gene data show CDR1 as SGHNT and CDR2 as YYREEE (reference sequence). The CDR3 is CASSSGQENTDTQYF. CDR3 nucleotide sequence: TGTGCCAGCAGCTCTGGACAGGAGAACACAGATACGCAGTATTTT.

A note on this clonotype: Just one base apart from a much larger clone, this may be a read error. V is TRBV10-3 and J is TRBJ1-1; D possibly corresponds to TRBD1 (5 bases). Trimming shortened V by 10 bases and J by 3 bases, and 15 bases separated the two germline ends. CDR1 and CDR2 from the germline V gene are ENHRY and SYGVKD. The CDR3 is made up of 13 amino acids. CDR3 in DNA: TGTGCCAGCAGGTTTCCGGGGGACACTGAAGCTTTCTTT. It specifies CASRFPGDTEAFF.

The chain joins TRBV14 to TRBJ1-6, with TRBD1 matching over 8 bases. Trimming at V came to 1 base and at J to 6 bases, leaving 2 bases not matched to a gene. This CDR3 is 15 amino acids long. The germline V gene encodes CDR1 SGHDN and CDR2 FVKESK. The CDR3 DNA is TGTGCCAGCAGCCAAGTTACAGGGGGTAATTCACCCCTCCACTTT. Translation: CASSQVTGGNSPLHF.

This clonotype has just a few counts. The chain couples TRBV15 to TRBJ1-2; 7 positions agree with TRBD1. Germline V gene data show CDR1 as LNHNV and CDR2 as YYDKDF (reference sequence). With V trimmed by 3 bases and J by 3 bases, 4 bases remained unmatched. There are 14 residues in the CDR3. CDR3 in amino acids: CATSSAGTDYGYTF. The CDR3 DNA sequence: TGTGCCACCAGCAGTGCCGGGACAGACTATGGCTACACCTTC.

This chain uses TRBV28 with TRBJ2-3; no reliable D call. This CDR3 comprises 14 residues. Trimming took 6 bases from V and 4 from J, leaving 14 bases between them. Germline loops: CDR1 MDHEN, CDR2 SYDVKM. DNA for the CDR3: TGTGCCAGCAGCCGAAAGGCGGATCCAGATACGCAGTATTTT. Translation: CASSRKADPDTQYF.

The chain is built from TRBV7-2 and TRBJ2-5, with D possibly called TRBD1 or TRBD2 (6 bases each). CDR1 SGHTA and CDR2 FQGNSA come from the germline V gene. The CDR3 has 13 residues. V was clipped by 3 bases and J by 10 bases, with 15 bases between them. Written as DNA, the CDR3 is TGTGCCAGCAGCTTGGGGGGCAGTGGTGTCCAGTACTTC. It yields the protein CASSLGGSGVQYF.

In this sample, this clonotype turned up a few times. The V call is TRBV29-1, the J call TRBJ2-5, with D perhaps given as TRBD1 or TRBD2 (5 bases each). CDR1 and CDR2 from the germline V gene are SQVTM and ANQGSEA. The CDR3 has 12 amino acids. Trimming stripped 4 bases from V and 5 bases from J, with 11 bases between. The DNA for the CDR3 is TGCAGCGTTGTGGTGGGGACGGAGACCCAGTACTTC. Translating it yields CSVVVGTETQYF.

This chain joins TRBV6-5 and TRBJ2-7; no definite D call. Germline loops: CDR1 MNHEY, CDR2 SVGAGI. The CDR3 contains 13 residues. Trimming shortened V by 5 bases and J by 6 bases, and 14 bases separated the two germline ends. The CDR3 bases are TGTGCCAGCAGTCCAGAGATCTTACCCGAGCAGTACTTC. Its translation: CASSPEILPEQYF.

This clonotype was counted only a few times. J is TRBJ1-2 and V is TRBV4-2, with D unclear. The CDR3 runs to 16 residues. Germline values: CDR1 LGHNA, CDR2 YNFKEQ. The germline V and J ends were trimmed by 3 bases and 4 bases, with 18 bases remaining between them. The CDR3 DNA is TGTGCCAGCAGCCAGAGCCAGATAGGAACGATCTATGGCTACACCTTC. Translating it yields CASSQSQIGTIYGYTF.

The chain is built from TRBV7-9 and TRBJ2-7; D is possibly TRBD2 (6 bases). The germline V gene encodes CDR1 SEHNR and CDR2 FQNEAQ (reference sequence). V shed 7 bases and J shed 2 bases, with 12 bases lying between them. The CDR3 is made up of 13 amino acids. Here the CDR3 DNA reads TGTGCCAGCACAAACGGGAGCCCCTACGAGCAGTACTTC. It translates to CASTNGSPYEQYF.

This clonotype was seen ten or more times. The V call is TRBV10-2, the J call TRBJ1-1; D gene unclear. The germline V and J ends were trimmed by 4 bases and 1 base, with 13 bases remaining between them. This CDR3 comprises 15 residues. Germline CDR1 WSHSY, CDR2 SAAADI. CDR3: CASSGFFTANTEAFF. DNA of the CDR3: TGCGCCAGCAGTGGTTTTTTCACGGCGAACACTGAAGCTTTCTTT.

The CDR3 nucleotides read TGTGCCAGTAGTCCTAGTCGTTGGGACAGTTATAACTATGGCTACACCTTC. Amino acid sequence: CASSPSRWDSYNYGYTF. This chain joins TRBV19 and TRBJ1-2, with 7 positions matching TRBD1. In germline, CDR1 is LNHDA, CDR2 SQIVND (reference sequence). The CDR3 runs 17 residues. Losses at the gene ends were 5 bases for V and 1 base for J; bases not matched to a gene: 13.

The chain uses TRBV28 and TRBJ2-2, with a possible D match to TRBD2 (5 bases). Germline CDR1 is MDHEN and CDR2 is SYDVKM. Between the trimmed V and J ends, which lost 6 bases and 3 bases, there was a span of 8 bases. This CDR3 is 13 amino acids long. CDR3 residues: CASRDGDTGELFF. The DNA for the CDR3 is TGTGCCAGCAGGGACGGGGACACCGGGGAGCTGTTTTTT.

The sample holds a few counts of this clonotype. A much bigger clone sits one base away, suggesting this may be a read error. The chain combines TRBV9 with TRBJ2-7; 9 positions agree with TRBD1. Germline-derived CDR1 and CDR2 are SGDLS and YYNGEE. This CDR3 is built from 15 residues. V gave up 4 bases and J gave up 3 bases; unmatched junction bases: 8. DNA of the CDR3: TGTGCCAGCAGCCCCACCGGGACAGGGAACTACGAGCAGTACTTC. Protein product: CASSPTGTGNYEQYF.

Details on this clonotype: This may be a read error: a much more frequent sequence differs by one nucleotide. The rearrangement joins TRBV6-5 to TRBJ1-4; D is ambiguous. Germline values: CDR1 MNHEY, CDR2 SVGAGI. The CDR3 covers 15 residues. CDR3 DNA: TGTGCCATCAGTTACCGCGGAGGACGTAATGAAAAACTGTTTTTT. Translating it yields CAISYRGGRNEKLFF.

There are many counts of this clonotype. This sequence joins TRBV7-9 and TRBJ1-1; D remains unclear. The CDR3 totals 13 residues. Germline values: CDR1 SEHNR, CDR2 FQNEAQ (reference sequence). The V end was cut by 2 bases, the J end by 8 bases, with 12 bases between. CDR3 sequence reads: CASSLTIVVEAFF. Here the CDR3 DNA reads TGTGCCAGCAGCTTAACGATTGTTGTCGAAGCTTTCTTT.

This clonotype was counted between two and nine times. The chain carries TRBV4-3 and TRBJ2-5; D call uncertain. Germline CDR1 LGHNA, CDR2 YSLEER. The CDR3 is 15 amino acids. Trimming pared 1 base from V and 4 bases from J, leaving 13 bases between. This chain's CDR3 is CASSQGIAGRETQYF. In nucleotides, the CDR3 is TGCGCCAGCAGCCAAGGGATAGCCGGTAGAGAGACCCAGTACTTC.

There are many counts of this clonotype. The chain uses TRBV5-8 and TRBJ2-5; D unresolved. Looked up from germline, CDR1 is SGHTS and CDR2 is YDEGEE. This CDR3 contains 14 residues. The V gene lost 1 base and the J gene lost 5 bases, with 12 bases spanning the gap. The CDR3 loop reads CASSLYLPGETQYF. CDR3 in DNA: TGTGCCAGCAGCTTGTACCTCCCCGGGGAGACCCAGTACTTC. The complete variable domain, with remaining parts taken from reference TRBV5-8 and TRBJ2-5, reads EAGVTQSPTHLIKTRGQQATLRCSPISGHTSVYWYQQALGLGLQFLLWYDEGEERNRGNFPPRFSGRQFPNYSSELNVNALELEDSALYLCASSLYLPGETQYFGPGTRLLVL.

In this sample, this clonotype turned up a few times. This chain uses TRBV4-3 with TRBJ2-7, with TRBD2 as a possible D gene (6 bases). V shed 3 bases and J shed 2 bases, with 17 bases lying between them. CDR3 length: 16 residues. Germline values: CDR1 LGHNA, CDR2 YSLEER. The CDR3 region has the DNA TGCGCCAGCAGCCAGAATGGGGACTCCCGAGCCTACGAGCAGTACTTC. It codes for CASSQNGDSRAYEQYF.

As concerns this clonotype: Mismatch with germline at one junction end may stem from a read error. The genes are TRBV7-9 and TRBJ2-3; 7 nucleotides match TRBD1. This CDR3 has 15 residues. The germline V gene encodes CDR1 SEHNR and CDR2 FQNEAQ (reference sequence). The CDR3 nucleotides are TGTGCCAGCAGCCTCGGACAGCGAGGGACAGATGCGCAGTATTTT. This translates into CASSLGQRGTDAQYF.

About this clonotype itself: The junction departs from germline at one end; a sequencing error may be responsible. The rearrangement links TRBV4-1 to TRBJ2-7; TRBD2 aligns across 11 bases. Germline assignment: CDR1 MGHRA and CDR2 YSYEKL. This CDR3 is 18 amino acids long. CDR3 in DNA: TGCGCCGGCAGCCCAGCGACTAGCGGGGTACTCTTCTCCTACGAGCAGTACTTC. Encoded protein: CAGSPATSGVLFSYEQYF.

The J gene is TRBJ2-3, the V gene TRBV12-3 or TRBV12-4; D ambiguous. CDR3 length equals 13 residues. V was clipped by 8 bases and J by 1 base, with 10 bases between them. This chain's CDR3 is CASGVLRTDTQYF. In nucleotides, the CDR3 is TGTGCCAGCGGCGTACTACGCACAGATACGCAGTATTTT.

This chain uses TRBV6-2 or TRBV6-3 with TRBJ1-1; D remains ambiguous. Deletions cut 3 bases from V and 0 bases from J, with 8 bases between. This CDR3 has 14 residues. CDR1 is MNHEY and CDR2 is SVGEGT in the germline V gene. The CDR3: CASSYTQMNTEAFF. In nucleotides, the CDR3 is TGTGCCAGCAGTTATACCCAGATGAACACTGAAGCTTTCTTT.

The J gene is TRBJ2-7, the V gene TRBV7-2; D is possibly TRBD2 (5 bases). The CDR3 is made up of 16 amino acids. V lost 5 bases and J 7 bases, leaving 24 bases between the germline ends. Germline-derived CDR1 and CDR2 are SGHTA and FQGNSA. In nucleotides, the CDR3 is TGTGCCAGCAGCACCGAGCGGACGACCGGGAACAATGAGCAGTACTTC. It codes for CASSTERTTGNNEQYF. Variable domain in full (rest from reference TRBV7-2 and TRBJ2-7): GAGVSQSPSNKVTEKGKDVELRCDPISGHTALYWYRQSLGQGLEFLIYFQGNSAPDKSGLPSDRFSAERTGGSVSTLTIQRTQQEDSAVYLCASSTERTTGNNEQYFGPGTRLTVT.

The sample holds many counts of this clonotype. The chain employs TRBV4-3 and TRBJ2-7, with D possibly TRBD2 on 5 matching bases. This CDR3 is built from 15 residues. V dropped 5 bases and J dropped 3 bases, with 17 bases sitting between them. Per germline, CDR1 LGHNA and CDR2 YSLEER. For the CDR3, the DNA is TGCGCCAGCAGCGGAACGGCCAGCGGCCGCTACGAGCAGTACTTC. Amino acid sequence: CASSGTASGRYEQYF.

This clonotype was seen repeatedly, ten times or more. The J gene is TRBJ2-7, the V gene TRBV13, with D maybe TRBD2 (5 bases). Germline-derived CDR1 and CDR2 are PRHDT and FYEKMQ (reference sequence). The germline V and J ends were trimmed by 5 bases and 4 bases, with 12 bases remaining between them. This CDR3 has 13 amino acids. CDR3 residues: CASSQADYYEQYF. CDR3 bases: TGTGCCAGCAGCCAGGCCGACTATTACGAGCAGTACTTC.

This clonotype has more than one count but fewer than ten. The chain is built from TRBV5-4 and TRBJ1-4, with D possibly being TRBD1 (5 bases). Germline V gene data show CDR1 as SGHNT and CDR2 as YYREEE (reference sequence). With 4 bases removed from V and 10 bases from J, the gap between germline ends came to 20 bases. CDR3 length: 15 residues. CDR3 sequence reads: CASSLAQGSGAKLFF. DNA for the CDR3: TGTGCCAGCAGCCTGGCCCAGGGTAGCGGGGCAAAACTGTTTTTT.